These T cell receptor beta chains were read from a single sample in a study of shared clonotypes between healthy human individuals. Clones were read by immunoSEQ multiplex PCR, and TCRdb kept only the in-frame ones, dropping some. The sample holds fewer than 1.6 million clones, around 98.5% seen once. Sequencing was performed on naive CD4+ T cells sorted from blood. The source of these receptors is a man aged 25-40 years in good health. Each CDR3 is given with its conserved first and last residue. A D gene is named only where the DNA matches it firmly. Clone size appears in some rows only: once, few, many, or a class for an expanded clone.

d_call: TRBD2
v_call: TRBV30
j_call: TRBJ2-1
clone_size: NA
cdr3_length: 15
cdr3_nt: TGTGCCTGGAGTGTCGGGACTAGCTCCTACAATGAGCAGTTCTTC
cdr3_aa: CAWSVGTSSYNEQFF

d_call: TRBD2
v_call: TRBV5-1
j_call: TRBJ2-7
clone_size: NA
cdr3_length: 15
cdr3_nt: TGCGCCAGCAGTTGGGGACTAGCGGGAGGTGGCGAGCAGTACTTC
cdr3_aa: CASSWGLAGGGEQYF

d_call: TRBD2
v_call: TRBV11-2
j_call: TRBJ2-1
clone_size: NA
cdr3_length: 12
cdr3_nt: TGTGCCAGCAGCTTACTAGCGGGAATGCAGTTCTTC
cdr3_aa: CASSLLAGMQFF

d_call: NA
v_call: TRBV7-9
j_call: TRBJ2-1
clone_size: NA
cdr3_length: 15
cdr3_nt: TGTGCCAGCACCCAACCAGGATCGTCCTACAATGAGCAGTTCTTC
cdr3_aa: CASTQPGSSYNEQFF

d_call: NA
v_call: TRBV6-9
j_call: TRBJ2-6
clone_size: NA
cdr3_length: 15
cdr3_nt: TGTGCCAGCGTAATCTTAGGCCTCGGGGCCAACGTCCTGACTTTC
cdr3_aa: CASVILGLGANVLTF

d_call: TRBD2
v_call: TRBV29-1
j_call: TRBJ2-3
clone_size: NA
cdr3_length: 17
cdr3_nt: TGCAGCGTTGGAGGTAGCGGGAGGGCCGGAGTGGGGGATACGCAGTATTTT
cdr3_aa: CSVGGSGRAGVGDTQYF

d_call: TRBD1
v_call: TRBV5-1
j_call: TRBJ2-2
clone_size: NA
cdr3_length: 17
cdr3_nt: TGCGCCAGCAGCTTGGTGGGACAGGGATCGAACACCGGGGAGCTGTTTTTT
cdr3_aa: CASSLVGQGSNTGELFF

d_call: TRBD1
v_call: TRBV9
j_call: TRBJ2-1
clone_size: NA
cdr3_length: 15
cdr3_nt: TGTGCCAGCACACAAGGACAGGGAGAGTACAATGAGCAGTTCTTC
cdr3_aa: CASTQGQGEYNEQFF

d_call: TRBD1
v_call: TRBV28
j_call: TRBJ1-2
clone_size: NA
cdr3_length: 15
cdr3_nt: TGTGCCAGCAGTTTGGACAGGCGTCCAAACTATGGCTACACCTTC
cdr3_aa: CASSLDRRPNYGYTF

d_call: NA
v_call: TRBV18
j_call: TRBJ2-3
clone_size: NA
cdr3_length: 16
cdr3_nt: TGTGCCAGCTCGCCAGACAGGCTCCAAACCACAGATACGCAGTATTTT
cdr3_aa: CASSPDRLQTTDTQYF

d_call: NA
v_call: TRBV9
j_call: TRBJ2-1
clone_size: NA
cdr3_length: 14
cdr3_nt: TGTGCCAGCAGCGTTTTGAGCTCCTACAATGAGCAGTTCTTC
cdr3_aa: CASSVLSSYNEQFF

d_call: NA
v_call: TRBV6-5
j_call: TRBJ2-1
clone_size: NA
cdr3_length: 11
cdr3_nt: TGTGCCAGCAGTAAAGGTGGTTTTCAGTTCTTC
cdr3_aa: CASSKGGFQFF

d_call: NA
v_call: TRBV28
j_call: TRBJ2-1
clone_size: NA
cdr3_length: 11
cdr3_nt: TGTGCCAGCAGTCCCAGGGGAAGGCAGTTCTTC
cdr3_aa: CASSPRGRQFF

d_call: NA
v_call: TRBV2
j_call: TRBJ2-1
clone_size: NA
cdr3_length: 13
cdr3_nt: TGTGCCAGCAGCCCAAGCTCCTACAATGAGCAGTTCTTC
cdr3_aa: CASSPSSYNEQFF

d_call: TRBD2
v_call: TRBV2
j_call: TRBJ2-7
clone_size: NA
cdr3_length: 14
cdr3_nt: TGTGCCAGCACGAAAGCGGGAGGGTCCTACGAGCAGTACTTC
cdr3_aa: CASTKAGGSYEQYF

d_call: NA
v_call: TRBV6-1
j_call: TRBJ2-7
clone_size: NA
cdr3_length: 15
cdr3_nt: TGTGCCAGCACCACTATTCAATGGGGCGGCTACGAGCAGTACTTC
cdr3_aa: CASTTIQWGGYEQYF

d_call: NA
v_call: TRBV5-6
j_call: TRBJ2-1
clone_size: NA
cdr3_length: 12
cdr3_nt: TGTGCCAGCAGCTGGTCTTTAGCGGCGCAGTTCTTC
cdr3_aa: CASSWSLAAQFF

d_call: NA
v_call: TRBV7-9
j_call: TRBJ2-3
clone_size: NA
cdr3_length: 14
cdr3_nt: TGTGCCAGCAGCTTTGTGACCCCTGACGATACGCAGTATTTT
cdr3_aa: CASSFVTPDDTQYF

d_call: NA
v_call: TRBV29-1
j_call: TRBJ1-2
clone_size: NA
cdr3_length: 11
cdr3_nt: TGCAGCGTTGTATGGGATTATGGCTACACCTTC
cdr3_aa: CSVVWDYGYTF

d_call: TRBD2
v_call: TRBV27
j_call: TRBJ2-2
clone_size: NA
cdr3_length: 16
cdr3_nt: TGTGCCAGCAAACGAGGGACTAGCGTAAACACCGGGGAGCTGTTTTTT
cdr3_aa: CASKRGTSVNTGELFF

d_call: TRBD1
v_call: TRBV27
j_call: TRBJ2-7
clone_size: NA
cdr3_length: 17
cdr3_nt: TGTGCCAGCAGCCTCGGGATACAGGGGGTCCGCTCCTACGAGCAGTACTTC
cdr3_aa: CASSLGIQGVRSYEQYF

d_call: NA
v_call: TRBV6-5
j_call: TRBJ2-7
clone_size: NA
cdr3_length: 14
cdr3_nt: TGTGCCAGCAGTCCTCCGGGACAACTCTACGAGCAGTACTTC
cdr3_aa: CASSPPGQLYEQYF

d_call: TRBD1
v_call: TRBV28
j_call: TRBJ1-5
clone_size: NA
cdr3_length: 15
cdr3_nt: TGTGCCAGCAGTTGGGGACAGGGGTCCAATCAGCCCCAGCATTTT
cdr3_aa: CASSWGQGSNQPQHF

d_call: NA
v_call: TRBV12-2
j_call: TRBJ1-2
clone_size: NA
cdr3_length: 17
cdr3_nt: TGTGCAAGTCGCCCCCCCGGGACAGCTAACACTAACTATGGCTACACCTTC
cdr3_aa: CASRPPGTANTNYGYTF

d_call: TRBD1
v_call: TRBV28
j_call: TRBJ2-1
clone_size: NA
cdr3_length: 16
cdr3_nt: TGTGCCAGCAGTTTTCTCTTCCCGGGACAGGGCAATGAGCAGTTCTTC
cdr3_aa: CASSFLFPGQGNEQFF

d_call: TRBD1
v_call: TRBV16
j_call: TRBJ1-4
clone_size: NA
cdr3_length: 13
cdr3_nt: TGTGCCAGCAGCCAACAAGGACAGGGAGAACTGTTTTTT
cdr3_aa: CASSQQGQGELFF

d_call: NA
v_call: TRBV5-4
j_call: TRBJ2-1
clone_size: NA
cdr3_length: 15
cdr3_nt: TGTGCCAGCAGCTTGGATAGCGGAGTCTACAATGAGCAGTTCTTC
cdr3_aa: CASSLDSGVYNEQFF

d_call: TRBD2
v_call: TRBV5-6
j_call: TRBJ2-7
clone_size: NA
cdr3_length: 17
cdr3_nt: TGTGCCAGCAGCTTTTACCTAGCGGGAGATCTTTCCTACGAGCAGTACTTC
cdr3_aa: CASSFYLAGDLSYEQYF

d_call: NA
v_call: TRBV10-1
j_call: TRBJ1-5
clone_size: NA
cdr3_length: 13
cdr3_nt: TGCGCCAGCTCCAAGGGGACCAATCAGCCCCAGCATTTT
cdr3_aa: CASSKGTNQPQHF

d_call: TRBD2
v_call: TRBV5-1
j_call: TRBJ2-7
clone_size: NA
cdr3_length: 14
cdr3_nt: TGCGCCAGCAGCTTAGGACTAGCGGGAGGGGAGCAGTACTTC
cdr3_aa: CASSLGLAGGEQYF

d_call: NA
v_call: TRBV2
j_call: TRBJ2-2
clone_size: NA
cdr3_length: 14
cdr3_nt: TGTGCCAGCAGTGACCCACAGGGTTCCGGGGAGCTGTTTTTT
cdr3_aa: CASSDPQGSGELFF

d_call: NA
v_call: TRBV5-5
j_call: TRBJ2-7
clone_size: NA
cdr3_length: 15
cdr3_nt: TGTGCCAGCAGCTTCGGGACTCTAACCCACTACGAGCAGTACTTC
cdr3_aa: CASSFGTLTHYEQYF

d_call: NA
v_call: TRBV11-2
j_call: TRBJ2-7
clone_size: NA
cdr3_length: 13
cdr3_nt: TGTGCCAGCAGCAGGGGTTTAGGCTACGAGCAGTACTTC
cdr3_aa: CASSRGLGYEQYF

d_call: NA
v_call: TRBV20-1
j_call: TRBJ1-1
clone_size: once
cdr3_length: 10
cdr3_nt: TGCAGTGCTGGATGGGTTGAAGCTTTCTTT
cdr3_aa: CSAGWVEAFF

d_call: NA
v_call: TRBV5-1
j_call: TRBJ2-3
clone_size: NA
cdr3_length: 14
cdr3_nt: TGCGCCAGCAGCTTGTCGGGAGTAAAAGATACGCAGTATTTT
cdr3_aa: CASSLSGVKDTQYF

d_call: NA
v_call: TRBV2
j_call: TRBJ1-1
clone_size: NA
cdr3_length: 14
cdr3_nt: TGTGCCAGCAGACTAGACATTTTGAACACTGAAGCTTTCTTT
cdr3_aa: CASRLDILNTEAFF

d_call: NA
v_call: TRBV5-6
j_call: TRBJ1-5
clone_size: NA
cdr3_length: 15
cdr3_nt: TGTGCCAGCAGCTATTTGGGGGCGGGCAATCAGCCCCAGCATTTT
cdr3_aa: CASSYLGAGNQPQHF

d_call: NA
v_call: TRBV27
j_call: TRBJ2-5
clone_size: NA
cdr3_length: 11
cdr3_nt: TGTGCCAGCAGTCAAGACCGTCGGCAGTACTTC
cdr3_aa: CASSQDRRQYF

d_call: NA
v_call: TRBV5-4
j_call: TRBJ1-4
clone_size: NA
cdr3_length: 13
cdr3_nt: TGTGCCAGCAGTCCCGGGACGGATGAAAAACTGTTTTTT
cdr3_aa: CASSPGTDEKLFF

d_call: NA
v_call: TRBV10-1
j_call: TRBJ2-7
clone_size: NA
cdr3_length: 13
cdr3_nt: TGCGCCAGCAGTGGAGTGGCCGTGTGGGAGCAGTACTTC
cdr3_aa: CASSGVAVWEQYF

d_call: NA
v_call: TRBV6-5
j_call: TRBJ1-2
clone_size: once
cdr3_length: 14
cdr3_nt: TGTGCCAGCACCCCCAGGGAACGGAACTATGGCTACACCTTC
cdr3_aa: CASTPRERNYGYTF

d_call: NA
v_call: TRBV5-1
j_call: TRBJ2-7
clone_size: NA
cdr3_length: 14
cdr3_nt: TGCGCCAGCAGCCCGACAGGACTGGGCTACGAGCAGTACTTC
cdr3_aa: CASSPTGLGYEQYF

d_call: NA
v_call: TRBV4-3
j_call: TRBJ2-7
clone_size: NA
cdr3_length: 16
cdr3_nt: TGCGCCAGCAGCCAAGGAGTAAGCAGCGCGATGCCCGAGCAGTACTTC
cdr3_aa: CASSQGVSSAMPEQYF

d_call: TRBD1
v_call: TRBV13
j_call: TRBJ1-5
clone_size: NA
cdr3_length: 14
cdr3_nt: TGTGCCAGCAGCTCCCGACAGGGGAATCAGCCCCAGCATTTT
cdr3_aa: CASSSRQGNQPQHF

d_call: NA
v_call: TRBV9
j_call: TRBJ2-1
clone_size: once
cdr3_length: 13
cdr3_nt: TGTGCCAGCAGCGCTATACCGTACAATGAGCAGTTCTTC
cdr3_aa: CASSAIPYNEQFF

d_call: NA
v_call: TRBV11-2
j_call: TRBJ2-3
clone_size: NA
cdr3_length: 14
cdr3_nt: TGTGCCAGCAGCTTAAGGGGGTTCACAGATACGCAGTATTTT
cdr3_aa: CASSLRGFTDTQYF

d_call: NA
v_call: TRBV5-1
j_call: TRBJ2-3
clone_size: NA
cdr3_length: 14
cdr3_nt: TGCGCCAGCAGCTCAGGAGGCCCCACAGATACGCAGTATTTT
cdr3_aa: CASSSGGPTDTQYF

d_call: NA
v_call: TRBV27
j_call: TRBJ1-2
clone_size: NA
cdr3_length: 16
cdr3_nt: TGTGCCAGCAGTTTGGACGGGGGAATCGCTAACTATGGCTACACCTTC
cdr3_aa: CASSLDGGIANYGYTF

d_call: TRBD2
v_call: TRBV14
j_call: TRBJ2-3
clone_size: NA
cdr3_length: 16
cdr3_nt: TGTGCCAGCAGCCAAGCAATTCTAGCGGGAACAGATACGCAGTATTTT
cdr3_aa: CASSQAILAGTDTQYF